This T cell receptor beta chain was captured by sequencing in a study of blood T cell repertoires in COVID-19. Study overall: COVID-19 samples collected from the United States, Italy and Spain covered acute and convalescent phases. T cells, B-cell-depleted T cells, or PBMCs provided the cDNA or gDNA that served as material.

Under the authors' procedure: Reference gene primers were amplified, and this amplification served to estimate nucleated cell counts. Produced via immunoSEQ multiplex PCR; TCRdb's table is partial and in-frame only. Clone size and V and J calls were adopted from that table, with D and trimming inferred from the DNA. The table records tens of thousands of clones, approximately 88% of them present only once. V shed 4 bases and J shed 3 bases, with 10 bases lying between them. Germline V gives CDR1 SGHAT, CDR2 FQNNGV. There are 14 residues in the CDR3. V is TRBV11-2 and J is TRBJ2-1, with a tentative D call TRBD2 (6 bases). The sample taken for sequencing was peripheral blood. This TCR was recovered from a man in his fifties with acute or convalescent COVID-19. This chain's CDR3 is CASSYRLDYNEQFF. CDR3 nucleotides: TGTGCCAGCAGCTACCGACTAGACTACAATGAGCAGTTCTTC.